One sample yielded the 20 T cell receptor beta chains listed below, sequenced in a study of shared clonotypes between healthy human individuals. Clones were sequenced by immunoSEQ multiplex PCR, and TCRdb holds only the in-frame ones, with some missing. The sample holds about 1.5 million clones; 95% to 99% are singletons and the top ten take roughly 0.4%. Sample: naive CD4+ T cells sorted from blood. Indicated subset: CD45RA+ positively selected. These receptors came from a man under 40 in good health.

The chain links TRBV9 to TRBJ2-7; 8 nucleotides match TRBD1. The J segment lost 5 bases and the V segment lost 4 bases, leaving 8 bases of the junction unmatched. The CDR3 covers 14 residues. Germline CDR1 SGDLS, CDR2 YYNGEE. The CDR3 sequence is CASSTLTGDNEQYF. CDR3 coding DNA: TGTGCCAGCAGCACCTTGACAGGGGACAACGAGCAGTACTTC. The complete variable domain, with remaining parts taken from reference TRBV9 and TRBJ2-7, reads DSGVTQTPKHLITATGQRVTLRCSPRSGDLSVYWYQQSLDQGLQFLIQYYNGEERAKGNILERFSAQQFPDLHSELNLSSLELGDSALYFCASSTLTGDNEQYFGPGTRLTVT.

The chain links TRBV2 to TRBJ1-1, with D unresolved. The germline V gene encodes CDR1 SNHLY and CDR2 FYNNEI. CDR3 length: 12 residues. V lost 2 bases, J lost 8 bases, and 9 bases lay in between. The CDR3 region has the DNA TGTGCCAGCAGTGAATTGAGGCCAGAAGCTTTCTTT. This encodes CASSELRPEAFF.

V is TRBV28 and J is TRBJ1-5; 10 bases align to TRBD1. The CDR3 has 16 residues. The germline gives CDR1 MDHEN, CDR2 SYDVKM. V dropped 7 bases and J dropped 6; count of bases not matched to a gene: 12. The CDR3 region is CASTLGDRGWFQPQHF. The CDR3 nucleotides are TGTGCCAGCACCTTAGGGGACAGGGGATGGTTTCAGCCCCAGCATTTT. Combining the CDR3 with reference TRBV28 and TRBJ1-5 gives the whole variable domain DVKVTQSSRYLVKRTGEKVFLECVQDMDHENMFWYRQDPGLGLRLIYFSYDVKMKEKGDIPEGYSVSREKKERFSLILESASTNQTSMYLCASTLGDRGWFQPQHFGDGTRLSIL.

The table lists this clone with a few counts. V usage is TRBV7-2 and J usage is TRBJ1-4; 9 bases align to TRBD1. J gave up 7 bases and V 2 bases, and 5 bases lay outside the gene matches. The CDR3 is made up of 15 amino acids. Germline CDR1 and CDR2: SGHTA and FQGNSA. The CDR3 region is CASSLMGQGGEKLFF. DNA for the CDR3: TGTGCCAGCAGCTTAATGGGACAGGGAGGTGAAAAACTGTTTTTT.

The CDR3, as DNA: TGTGCCAGCAGTTCTCCATTCTACGAGCAGTACTTC. Amino acids: CASSSPFYEQYF. V usage is TRBV28 and J usage is TRBJ2-7, with no clear D. This CDR3 is built from 12 residues. Trimming removed 4 bases from V and 3 bases from J, with 7 bases in between. CDR1 and CDR2 from the germline V gene are MDHEN and SYDVKM.

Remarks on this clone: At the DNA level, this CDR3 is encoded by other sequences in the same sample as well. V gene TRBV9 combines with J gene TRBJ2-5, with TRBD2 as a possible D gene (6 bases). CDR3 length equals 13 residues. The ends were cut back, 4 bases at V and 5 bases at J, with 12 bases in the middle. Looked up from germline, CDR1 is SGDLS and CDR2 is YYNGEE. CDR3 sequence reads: CASSPPRGETQYF. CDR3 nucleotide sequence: TGTGCCAGCAGCCCGCCCCGGGGGGAGACCCAGTACTTC.

The CDR3 spells CASSLSTYEQYF. Here the CDR3 DNA reads TGTGCCAGCAGCTTATCCACCTACGAGCAGTACTTC. The chain links TRBV7-2 to TRBJ2-7; unclear D gene. V shed 2 bases and J shed 2 bases, with 4 bases lying between them. CDR1 is SGHTA, CDR2 FQGNSA, per germline. The CDR3 has 12 residues.

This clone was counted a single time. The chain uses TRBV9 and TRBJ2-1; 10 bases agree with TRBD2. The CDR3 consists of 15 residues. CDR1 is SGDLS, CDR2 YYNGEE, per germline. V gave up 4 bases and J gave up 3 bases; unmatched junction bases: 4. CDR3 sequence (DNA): TGTGCCAGCAGCTTTACTAGCGGGGACTACAATGAGCAGTTCTTC. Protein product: CASSFTSGDYNEQFF.

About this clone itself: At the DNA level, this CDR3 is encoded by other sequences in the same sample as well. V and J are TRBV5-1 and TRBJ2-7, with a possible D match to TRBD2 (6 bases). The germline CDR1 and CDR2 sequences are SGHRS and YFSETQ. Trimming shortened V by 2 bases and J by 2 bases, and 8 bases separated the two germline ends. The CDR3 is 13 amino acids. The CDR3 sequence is CASSFGGTYEQYF. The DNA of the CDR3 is TGCGCCAGCAGCTTCGGCGGGACCTACGAGCAGTACTTC.

CDR3 protein: CASSGRDYQETQYF. In DNA form, the CDR3 reads TGTGCCAGTAGTGGCCGGGACTACCAAGAGACCCAGTACTTC. V and J are TRBV19 and TRBJ2-5, with TRBD2 as a possible D gene (6 bases). This CDR3 has 14 residues. Between the trimmed V and J ends, which lost 5 bases and 0 bases, there was a span of 10 bases. CDR1 is LNHDA and CDR2 is SQIVND in the germline V gene (reference sequence).

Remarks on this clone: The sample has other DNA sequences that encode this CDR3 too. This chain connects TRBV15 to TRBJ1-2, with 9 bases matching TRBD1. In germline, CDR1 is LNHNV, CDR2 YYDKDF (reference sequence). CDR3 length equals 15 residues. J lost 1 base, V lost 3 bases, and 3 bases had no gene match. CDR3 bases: TGTGCCACCAGCAGGTTGACAGGGGGTAACTATGGCTACACCTTC. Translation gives CATSRLTGGNYGYTF.

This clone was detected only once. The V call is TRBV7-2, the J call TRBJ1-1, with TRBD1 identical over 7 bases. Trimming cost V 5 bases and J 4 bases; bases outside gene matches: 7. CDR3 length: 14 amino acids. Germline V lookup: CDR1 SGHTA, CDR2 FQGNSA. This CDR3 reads CASSVDRVITEAFF. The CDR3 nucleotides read TGTGCCAGCAGCGTTGACAGGGTAATCACTGAAGCTTTCTTT.

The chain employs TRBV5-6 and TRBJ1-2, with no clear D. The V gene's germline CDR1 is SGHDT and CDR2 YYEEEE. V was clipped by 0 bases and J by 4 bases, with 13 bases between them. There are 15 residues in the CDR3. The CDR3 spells CASSLGPSSSYGYTF. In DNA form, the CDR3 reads TGTGCCAGCAGCTTGGGACCGTCTAGTTCCTATGGCTACACCTTC.

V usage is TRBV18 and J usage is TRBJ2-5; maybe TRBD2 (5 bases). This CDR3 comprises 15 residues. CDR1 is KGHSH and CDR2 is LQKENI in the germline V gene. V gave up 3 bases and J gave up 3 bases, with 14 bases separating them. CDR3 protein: CASSPQREPEETQYF. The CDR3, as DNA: TGTGCCAGCTCACCCCAGAGGGAGCCGGAAGAGACCCAGTACTTC. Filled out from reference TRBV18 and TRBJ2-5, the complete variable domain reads NAGVMQNPRHLVRRRGQEARLRCSPMKGHSHVYWYRQLPEEGLKFMVYLQKENIIDESGMPKERFSAEFPKEGPSILRIQQVVRGDSAAYFCASSPQREPEETQYFGPGTRLLVL.

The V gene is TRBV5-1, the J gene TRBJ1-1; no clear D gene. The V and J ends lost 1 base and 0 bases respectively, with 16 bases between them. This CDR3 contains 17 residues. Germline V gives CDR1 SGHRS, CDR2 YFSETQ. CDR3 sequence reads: CASSLIKGSGLNTEAFF. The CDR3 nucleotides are TGCGCCAGCAGCTTGATTAAAGGGTCGGGGTTGAACACTGAAGCTTTCTTT.

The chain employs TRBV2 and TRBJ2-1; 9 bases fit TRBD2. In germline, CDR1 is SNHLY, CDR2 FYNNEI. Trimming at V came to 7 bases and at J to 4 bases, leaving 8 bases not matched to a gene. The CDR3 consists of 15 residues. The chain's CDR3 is CASKGRREGYNEQFF. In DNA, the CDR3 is TGTGCCAGCAAGGGGCGGCGGGAGGGGTACAATGAGCAGTTCTTC.

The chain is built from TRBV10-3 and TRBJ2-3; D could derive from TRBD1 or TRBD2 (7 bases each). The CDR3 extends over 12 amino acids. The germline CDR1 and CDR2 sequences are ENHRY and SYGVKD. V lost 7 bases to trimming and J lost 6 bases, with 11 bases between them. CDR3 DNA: TGTGCCATCAATCAGGGGGGGGATACGCAGTATTTT. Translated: CAINQGGDTQYF.

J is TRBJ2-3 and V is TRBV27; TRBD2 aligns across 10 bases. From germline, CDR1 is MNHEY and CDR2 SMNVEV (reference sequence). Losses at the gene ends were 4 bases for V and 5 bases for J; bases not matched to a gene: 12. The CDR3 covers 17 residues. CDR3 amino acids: CASSYLAGAFYGDTQYF. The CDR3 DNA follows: TGTGCCAGCAGTTATCTAGCGGGAGCGTTTTACGGAGATACGCAGTATTTT.

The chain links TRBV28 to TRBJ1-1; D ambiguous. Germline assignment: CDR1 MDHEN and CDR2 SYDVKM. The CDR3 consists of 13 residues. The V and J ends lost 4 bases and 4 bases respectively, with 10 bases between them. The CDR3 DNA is TGTGCCAGCAGTTCAGGCTTCACCACTGAAGCTTTCTTT. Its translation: CASSSGFTTEAFF.

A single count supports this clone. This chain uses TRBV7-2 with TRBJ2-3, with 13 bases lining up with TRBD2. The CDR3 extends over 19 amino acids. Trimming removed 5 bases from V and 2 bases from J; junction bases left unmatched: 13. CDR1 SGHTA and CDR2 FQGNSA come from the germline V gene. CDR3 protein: CASSRPQRGLAGDTDTQYF. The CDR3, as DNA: TGTGCCAGCAGCCGGCCGCAAAGAGGACTAGCGGGAGACACAGATACGCAGTATTTT. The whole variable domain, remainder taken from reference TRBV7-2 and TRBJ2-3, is GAGVSQSPSNKVTEKGKDVELRCDPISGHTALYWYRQSLGQGLEFLIYFQGNSAPDKSGLPSDRFSAERTGGSVSTLTIQRTQQEDSAVYLCASSRPQRGLAGDTDTQYFGPGTRLTVL.